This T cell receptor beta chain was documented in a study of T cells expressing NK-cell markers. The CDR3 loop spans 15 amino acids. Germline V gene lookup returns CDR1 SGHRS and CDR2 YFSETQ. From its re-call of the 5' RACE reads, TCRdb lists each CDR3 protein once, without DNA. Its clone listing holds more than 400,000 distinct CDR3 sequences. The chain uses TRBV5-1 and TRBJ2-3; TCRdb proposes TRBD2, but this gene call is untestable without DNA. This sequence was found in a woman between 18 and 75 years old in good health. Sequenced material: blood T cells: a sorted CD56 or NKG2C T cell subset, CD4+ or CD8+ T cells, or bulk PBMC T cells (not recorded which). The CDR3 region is CASSSQASGTPLQYF. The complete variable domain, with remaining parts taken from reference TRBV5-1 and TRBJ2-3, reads KAGVTQTPRYLIKTRGQQVTLSCSPISGHRSVSWYQQTPGQGLQFLFEYFSETQRNKGNFPGRFSGRQFSNSRSEMNVSTLELGDSALYLCASSSQASGTPLQYFGPGTRLTVL.